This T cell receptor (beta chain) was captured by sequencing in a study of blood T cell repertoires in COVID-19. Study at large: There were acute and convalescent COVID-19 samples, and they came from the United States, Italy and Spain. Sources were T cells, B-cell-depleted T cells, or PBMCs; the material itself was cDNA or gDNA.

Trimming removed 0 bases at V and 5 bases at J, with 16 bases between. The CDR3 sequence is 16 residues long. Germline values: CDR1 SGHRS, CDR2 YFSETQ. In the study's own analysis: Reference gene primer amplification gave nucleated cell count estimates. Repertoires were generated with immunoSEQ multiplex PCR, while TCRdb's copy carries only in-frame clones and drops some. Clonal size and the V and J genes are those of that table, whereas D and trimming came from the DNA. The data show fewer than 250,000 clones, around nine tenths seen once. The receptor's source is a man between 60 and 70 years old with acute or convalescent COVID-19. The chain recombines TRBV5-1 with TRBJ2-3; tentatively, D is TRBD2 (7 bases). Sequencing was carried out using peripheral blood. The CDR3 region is CASSLVAGAGGDTQYF. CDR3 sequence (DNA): TGCGCCAGCAGCTTGGTGGCGGGGGCCGGGGGAGATACGCAGTATTTT.